This TCR beta chain was profiled in a study of T cell repertoires in cytomegalovirus infection. In the study overall: Indications came from public TCR beta signatures; they pointed to CMV infection and to a matching HLA type.

V was trimmed by 10 bases and J by 9 bases, leaving 25 bases between them. Germline-derived CDR1 and CDR2 are LNHDA and SQIVND (reference sequence). The CDR3 consists of 15 residues. This clonotype has a count of ten or more. TCRdb independently ran MiXCR on the reads; one entry per CDR3 protein. This sample has about 130,000 distinct CDR3 sequences, with approximately 8.8% found just once. Sequencing input: PBMCs. The clonotype was recovered from a human donor in good health (CMV status not recorded). Some clones in this sample may be carry-over from other donors' samples. The chain recombines TRBV19 with TRBJ2-1, with a tentative D call TRBD2 (7 bases). The CDR3 region is CAISRGAASVSEQFF. The CDR3 coding sequence is TGTGCCATATCTCGGGGGGCGGCATCCGTGAGTGAGCAGTTCTTC.